A selection of T cell receptor beta chains follows, all from one sample in a study of blood T cell repertoires in COVID-19. Data came from immunoSEQ multiplex PCR; TCRdb stores just in-frame clones and leaves some out. The sample contains approximately 210,000 clones, around nine tenths of which appear only once. Sequencing was carried out using peripheral blood. These receptors were obtained from a human donor in a cohort sampled during active COVID-19. Both conserved end residues are part of each CDR3. The D gene is left open where the match is weak.

d_gene	v_gene	j_gene	CDR3aa
NA	TRBV6-5	TRBJ2-7	CASRVGSSYEQYF
NA	TRBV5-1	TRBJ2-2	CASSFGGGEAGELFF
TRBD2	TRBV9	TRBJ2-3	CASSGTSGSTDTQYF
TRBD1	TRBV27	TRBJ1-2	CASGEGGAYGYTF
TRBD2	TRBV18	TRBJ2-7	CASSPRLAGLYEQYF
NA	TRBV27	TRBJ2-1	CASSLSGRSSSYNEQFF
TRBD1	TRBV5-1	TRBJ1-1	CASSSEPSGQGARAFF
NA	TRBV25-1	TRBJ2-1	CASSEYASSYNEQFF
NA	TRBV28	TRBJ1-5	CAVQGNQPQHF
NA	TRBV11-2	TRBJ1-6	CASSAEWGSPLHF
TRBD2	TRBV4-1	TRBJ2-7	CASSQEGTSGYEQYF
NA	TRBV29-1	TRBJ1-1	CSVEPRGNTEAFF
NA	TRBV2	TRBJ2-7	CASTTSGYYEQYF
NA	TRBV6-1	TRBJ1-2	CASSSVGGTYGYTF
NA	TRBV6-5	TRBJ2-2	CASSYSNGGGELFF
TRBD1	TRBV27	TRBJ2-5	CASSESGTGGETQYF
TRBD1	TRBV23-1	TRBJ2-7	CASKKSGTAYEQYF
TRBD1	TRBV7-2	TRBJ1-2	CASSLGGTGSYGYTF
TRBD2	TRBV19	TRBJ2-5	CASSRISGGGQETQYF
TRBD1	TRBV2	TRBJ2-2	CASKRPGQQNTGELFF
TRBD2	TRBV6-2/TRBV6-3	TRBJ2-1	CASSYRPLAGGPYNEQFF
TRBD2	TRBV10-3	TRBJ2-3	CAISDRTSGSTDTQYF
NA	TRBV28	TRBJ1-4	CASSLVGREKLFF
NA	TRBV2	TRBJ2-2	CASNQGSGELFF
TRBD2	TRBV5-1	TRBJ2-7	CASSNAGGPLGEQYF